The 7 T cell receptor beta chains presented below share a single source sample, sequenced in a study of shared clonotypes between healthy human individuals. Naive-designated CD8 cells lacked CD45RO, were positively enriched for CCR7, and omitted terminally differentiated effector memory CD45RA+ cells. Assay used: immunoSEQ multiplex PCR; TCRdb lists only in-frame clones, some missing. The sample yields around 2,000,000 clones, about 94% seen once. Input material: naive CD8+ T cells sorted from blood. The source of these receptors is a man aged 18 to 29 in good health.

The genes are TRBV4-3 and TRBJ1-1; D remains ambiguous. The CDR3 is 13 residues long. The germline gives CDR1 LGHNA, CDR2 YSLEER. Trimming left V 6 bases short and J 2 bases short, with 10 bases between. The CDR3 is CASRQTLNTEAFF. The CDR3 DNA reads TGCGCCAGCAGACAGACCCTCAACACTGAAGCTTTCTTT.

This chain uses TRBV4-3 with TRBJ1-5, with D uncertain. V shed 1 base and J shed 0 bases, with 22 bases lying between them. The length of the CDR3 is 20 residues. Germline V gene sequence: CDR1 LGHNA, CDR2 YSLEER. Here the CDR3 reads CASSQGTVGRERNSNQPQHF. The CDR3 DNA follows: TGCGCCAGCAGCCAAGGAACGGTAGGGAGGGAGCGAAATAGCAATCAGCCCCAGCATTTT.

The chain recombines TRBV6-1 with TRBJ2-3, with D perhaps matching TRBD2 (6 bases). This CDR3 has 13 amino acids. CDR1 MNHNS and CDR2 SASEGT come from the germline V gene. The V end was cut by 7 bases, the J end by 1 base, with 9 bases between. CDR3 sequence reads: CASNTGGTDTQYF. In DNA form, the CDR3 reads TGTGCCAGCAATACGGGAGGCACAGATACGCAGTATTTT.

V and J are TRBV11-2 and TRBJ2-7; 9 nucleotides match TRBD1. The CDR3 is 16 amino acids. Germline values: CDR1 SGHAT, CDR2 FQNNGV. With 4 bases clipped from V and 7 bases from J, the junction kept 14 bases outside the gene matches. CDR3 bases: TGTGCCAGCAGCTCGGTACCGACAGGGGGGCCACGGGAGCAGTACTTC. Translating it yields CASSSVPTGGPREQYF.

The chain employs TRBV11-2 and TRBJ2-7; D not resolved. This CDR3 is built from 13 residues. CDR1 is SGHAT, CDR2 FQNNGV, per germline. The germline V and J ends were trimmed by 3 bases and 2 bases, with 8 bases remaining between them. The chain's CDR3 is CASSLPTPYEQYF. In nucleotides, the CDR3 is TGTGCCAGCAGCTTGCCGACCCCCTACGAGCAGTACTTC.

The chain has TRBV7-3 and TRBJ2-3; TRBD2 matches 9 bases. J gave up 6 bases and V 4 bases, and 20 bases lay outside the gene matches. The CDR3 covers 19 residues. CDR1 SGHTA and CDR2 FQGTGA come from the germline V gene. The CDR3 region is CASSSLMLAGEAGLDTQYF. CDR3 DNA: TGTGCCAGCAGCTCCTTAATGTTAGCGGGGGAAGCTGGGTTGGATACGCAGTATTTT.

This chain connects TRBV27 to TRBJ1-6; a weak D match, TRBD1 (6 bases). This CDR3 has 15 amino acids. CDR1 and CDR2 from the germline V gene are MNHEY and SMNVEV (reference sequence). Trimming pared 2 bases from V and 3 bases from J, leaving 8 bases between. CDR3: CASSLDRSYNSPLHF. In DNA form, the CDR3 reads TGTGCCAGCAGTTTAGACAGGAGCTATAATTCACCCCTCCACTTT.